The 9 T cell receptor beta chains below come from one sample, sequenced in a study of T-cell memory formation after mild COVID-19. TCRdb independently ran MiXCR on the 5' RACE reads; one entry per CDR3 protein. The sample holds approximately 82,000 distinct CDR3 sequences, 13% seen once. The sequencing input was PBMCs or a T cell subset sorted from them (not recorded which). The receptors derive from a young man who had mild COVID-19 (a few samples of this study predate the infection). Cell type and time point are not known.

This clonotype was picked up many times. The rearrangement joins TRBV3-1 to TRBJ2-3; D may be TRBD2 (7 bases). Per germline, CDR1 LGHDT and CDR2 YNNKEL (reference sequence). The germline V and J ends were trimmed by 4 bases and 2 bases, with 19 bases remaining between them. This CDR3 is 17 amino acids long. CDR3 DNA: TGTGCCAGCAGCCCCCCCCGGGGGGCGGGATCCACAGATACGCAGTATTTT. It encodes CASSPPRGAGSTDTQYF.

In its sample, this clonotype was seen a few times. The chain is built from TRBV7-2 and TRBJ1-6; possible D gene TRBD1, 5 bases. There are 16 residues in the CDR3. CDR1 is SGHTA, CDR2 FQGNSA, per germline. Trimming took off 6 bases at V and 7 bases at J, with 19 bases between the two ends. CDR3 sequence reads: CASSLPEAGGNSPLHF. The DNA for the CDR3 is TGTGCCAGCAGTCTCCCCGAAGCGGGGGGGAATTCACCCCTCCACTTT.

Written as DNA, the CDR3 is TGTGCCAGCAGACCCCTTTCAAAGGTGCCCCGGATCAATCAGCCCCAGCATTTT. Protein product: CASRPLSKVPRINQPQHF. V is TRBV6-2 or TRBV6-3 and J is TRBJ1-5, with unresolved D. The germline CDR1 and CDR2 sequences are MNHEY and SVGEGT. The CDR3 runs 18 residues. V lost 6 bases and J 3 bases, leaving 24 bases between the germline ends.

The genes are TRBV18 and TRBJ2-7; 9 nucleotides match TRBD1. Germline assignment: CDR1 KGHSH and CDR2 LQKENI. CDR3 length: 14 amino acids. V shed 3 bases, J shed 3 bases, and the junction held 3 bases outside the gene matches. The CDR3 DNA is TGTGCCAGCTCACCGGACAGGGGTTTCTACGAGCAGTACGTC. Its protein product is CASSPDRGFYEQYV.

The chain is built from TRBV9 and TRBJ2-1, with no clear D. The V end was cut by 4 bases, the J end by 3 bases, with 11 bases between. This CDR3 is 14 amino acids long. Germline values: CDR1 SGDLS, CDR2 YYNGEE. The CDR3 reads CASSQGKGYNEQFF. CDR3 sequence (DNA): TGTGCCAGCAGCCAAGGTAAAGGCTACAATGAGCAGTTCTTC. The entire variable domain, with the rest obtained from reference TRBV9 and TRBJ2-1, is as follows: DSGVTQTPKHLITATGQRVTLRCSPRSGDLSVYWYQQSLDQGLQFLIQYYNGEERAKGNILERFSAQQFPDLHSELNLSSLELGDSALYFCASSQGKGYNEQFFGPGTRLTVL.

In this sample, this clonotype turned up a few times. V usage is TRBV27 and J usage is TRBJ1-6; 7 bases match TRBD1. The CDR3 length is 14 residues. CDR1 is MNHEY, CDR2 SMNVEV, per germline (reference sequence). The junction had 6 bases not matched to a gene; V was cut back by 5 bases and J by 8 bases. DNA of the CDR3: TGTGCCAGCAGTCCGACAGGGTCTTATTCACCCCTCCACTTT. Its protein product is CASSPTGSYSPLHF.

The chain carries TRBV5-1 and TRBJ2-2; no clear D. V gave up 1 base and J gave up 0 bases, with 4 bases separating them. This CDR3 is 14 amino acids long. Germline lookup yields CDR1 SGHRS and CDR2 YFSETQ. CDR3 amino acids: CASSLTANTGELFF. CDR3 sequence (DNA): TGCGCCAGCAGCTTGACGGCGAACACCGGGGAGCTGTTTTTT.

The chain uses TRBV7-3 and TRBJ2-3; 11 nucleotides agree with TRBD2. Germline assignment: CDR1 SGHTA and CDR2 FQGTGA. With V trimmed by 8 bases and J by 0 bases, 16 bases remained unmatched. The length of the CDR3 is 19 residues. CDR3: CASRRARASGGPSTDTQYF. The CDR3 region has the DNA TGTGCCAGCCGCCGGGCCCGGGCTAGCGGGGGGCCTAGCACAGATACGCAGTATTTT.

This clonotype was counted only a few times. CDR3 bases: TGTGCCAGCAGCCTGACAGGGCTGAACACTGAAGCTTTCTTT. Amino acid sequence: CASSLTGLNTEAFF. The chain employs TRBV5-6 and TRBJ1-1; 7 bases agree with TRBD1. Trimming removed 4 bases from V and 0 bases from J; junction bases left unmatched: 3. The V gene's germline CDR1 is SGHDT and CDR2 YYEEEE. The length of the CDR3 is 14 residues.